Following are 4 T cell receptor beta chains from one sample sequenced in a study of blood T cell repertoires in COVID-19 (dated by TCRdb to about 2020). The library was prepared using the immunoSEQ multiplex PCR assay. Sourced from immuneACCESS, this table was stored by TCRdb with only in-frame sequences that have V and J called. A share of the clones is absent; for the studies checked, an unresolved V gene accounts for under half, and the remainder has no known explanation. Within this sample are hundreds of thousands of clones, with 70% to 90% of them counted one time only. The ten top clones hold roughly 3.1% of the sample. The sequencing sample was made of peripheral blood. These receptors all stem from a man younger than 35 with active or convalescent COVID-19.

This sequence joins TRBV7-2 and TRBJ1-2; 10 bases match TRBD1. The ends lost 1 base at V and 0 bases at J; junction bases unmatched: 5. CDR3 length equals 17 residues. Germline loops: CDR1 SGHTA, CDR2 FQGNSA. The CDR3 loop is CASSLVRDRGPNYGYTF. The CDR3 nucleotides read TGTGCCAGCAGCTTAGTTCGGGACAGGGGTCCTAACTATGGCTACACCTTC. Filled out from reference TRBV7-2 and TRBJ1-2, the complete variable domain reads GAGVSQSPSNKVTEKGKDVELRCDPISGHTALYWYRQSLGQGLEFLIYFQGNSAPDKSGLPSDRFSAERTGGSVSTLTIQRTQQEDSAVYLCASSLVRDRGPNYGYTFGSGTRLTVV.

This sequence joins TRBV7-2 and TRBJ2-1; 7 bases fit TRBD1. Per the germline V gene, CDR1 is SGHTA and CDR2 is FQGNSA. After removal of 2 bases from V and 5 bases from J, the junction contained 6 bases not matched to a gene. The CDR3 contains 15 residues. CDR3 sequence reads: CASSLTGAKHNEQFF. The CDR3 DNA sequence: TGTGCCAGCAGCTTAACAGGGGCGAAACACAATGAGCAGTTCTTC.

The chain recombines TRBV9 with TRBJ1-2; 12 bases map to TRBD1. This CDR3 region has 20 residues. From germline, CDR1 is SGDLS and CDR2 YYNGEE. The V segment lost 4 bases and the J segment 2 bases; nucleotides outside the gene matches: 18. Here the CDR3 DNA reads TGTGCCAGCAGCCCCCAGGTCTTCCGGGACAGGGGGCTTGTAAACTATGGCTACACCTTC. This encodes CASSPQVFRDRGLVNYGYTF.

The chain employs TRBV30 and TRBJ1-5, with D maybe TRBD1 (6 bases). Germline loops: CDR1 GTSNPN, CDR2 SVGIG (reference sequence). V was pared by 5 bases and J by 3 bases, with 11 bases between. The CDR3 has 13 residues. The CDR3 spells CAWGRDTNQPQHF. DNA for the CDR3: TGTGCCTGGGGTCGGGACACCAATCAGCCCCAGCATTTT.